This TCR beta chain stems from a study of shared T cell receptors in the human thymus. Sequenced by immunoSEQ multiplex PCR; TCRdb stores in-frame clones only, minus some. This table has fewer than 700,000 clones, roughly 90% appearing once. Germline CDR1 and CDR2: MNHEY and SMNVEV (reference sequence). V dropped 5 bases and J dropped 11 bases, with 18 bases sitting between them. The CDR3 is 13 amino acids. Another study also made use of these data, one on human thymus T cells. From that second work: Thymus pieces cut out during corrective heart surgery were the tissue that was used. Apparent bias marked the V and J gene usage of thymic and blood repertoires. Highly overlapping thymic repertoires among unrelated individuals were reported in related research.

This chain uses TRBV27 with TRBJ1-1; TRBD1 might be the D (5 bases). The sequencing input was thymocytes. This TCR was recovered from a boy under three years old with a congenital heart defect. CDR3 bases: TGTGCCAGCAGTCCGCGACCCAGGGAGGAGGCTTTCTTT. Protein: CASSPRPREEAFF.